This T cell receptor beta chain is drawn from a study of glioma-infiltrating T cells (TCRdb year 2016). General notes on the study: The study sequenced TCR alpha- and beta-chain repertoires from glioma tissue, from non-neoplastic brain tissue and from matched peripheral blood mononuclear cells. To gauge divergence between tissue and blood T-cell populations, every tissue-infiltrating repertoire was compared against the peripheral blood repertoire from the same patient. The paired cohort comprised three low-grade glioma patients, 8 or 9 primary glioblastoma patients and three non-glioma patients contributing non-neoplastic brain tissue.

TCR alpha and beta CDR3 regions were amplified with the iRepertoire nested amplicon-rescue multiplex PCR (arm-PCR) platform from RNA. One-step reverse transcription and amplification used about 95-450 ng of tissue mRNA or PBMC total RNA as input. Following bead purification, Illumina adapters were added by a secondary multiplex PCR, and the libraries were gel-purified between 200 and 400 bp. Internal 6-nucleotide barcodes were carried by the libraries and were used for demultiplexing. Sequencing of libraries was performed on an Illumina MiSeq with 2x220 or 2x250 nucleotide paired-end reads. The authors' pipeline ran thus. Paired reads were merged with FLASH 1.2.11 and aligned to the GRCh37 human genome with BWA-MEM before extracting TRA and TRB reads. For V and J assignment, an IMGT-derived reference of cassette sequences and CDR3 motifs that included pseudogenes was used. Reads were translated in three frames, and productive CDR3s were defined by a C…FGXG motif without stop codons. Unique combinations of V-J cassette pair and CDR3 amino acid sequence were defined as clonotypes. Reads were filtered by Hamming distance, with the threshold set by the sequence error rate of each sample in mapped regions. TCRdb reprocessing: public reads trimmed at Q25 with fastp, clones called with MiXCR, in-frame beta chains kept. All rows with the same CDR3 protein become a single entry with the most common DNA and genes. TCRdb, rather than the study authors, made the V and J calls. This sample holds about 130,000 distinct CDR3 sequences; more than 20% were observed only once. The top ten constitute nearly 15% of the sample.

The germline V gene sets CDR1 to MGHRA and CDR2 to YSYEKL. The cysteine opens and the phenylalanine closes a CDR3 of 16 amino acids. Kept here is only the CDR3 DNA, which spans 48 bases and is read in frame from base 1. Study-wide findings and limitations: Group comparisons were based on small numbers of patients: three non-neoplastic, three low-grade glioma and several glioblastoma patients. VJ-independent divergence between tissue and blood was found to be below expectation in non-neoplastic patients but above expectation in all gliomas, particularly low-grade gliomas. Very few CDR3 sequences were shared between tissue and blood, attributed to high CDR3 diversity and limited sampling.

This clonotype occurred once. Its antigen has not been determined. An end of the junction differs from the germline gene, which may be a read error. This clonotype was sampled from a human donor with low-grade glioma or glioblastoma, undergoing nonglioma brain surgery, or in good health (not recorded which). The source material was glioma tissue, nonneoplastic brain tissue, or PBMCs (not recorded which). Recombination joined TRBV4-1 with TRBJ2-5, with 11 bases matching TRBD1. The sequence in DNA is TGCGCCAGCAGGCAAGGAACCGGGACAGGGGGGCAGACCCAGTACTTC. Protein translation: CASRQGTGTGGQTQYF.